Reported below is one T cell receptor beta chain. Nominal health characterized the donors when sampled, though unrecorded immune exposures were likely. The PCR made use of 60 Vbeta and 13 Jbeta primers. Sequenced by immunoSEQ multiplex PCR; TCRdb stores in-frame clones only, minus some. The sample yields under 200,000 clones, around 88% seen once. The data are from a study of cytomegalovirus exposure and HLA in healthy donors. The ends were cut back, 0 bases at V and 8 bases at J, with 8 bases in the middle. This CDR3 is built from 13 residues. Germline V gene data show CDR1 as LGHNA and CDR2 as YNFKEQ.

This TCR derives from a woman aged 25 to 39 in good health and CMV-seronegative. Sequencing input: PBMCs. This sequence joins TRBV4-2 and TRBJ2-1, with D possibly TRBD1 on 5 matching bases. The CDR3, as DNA: TGTGCCAGCAGCCAAGACAGGGTCCATGAGCAGTTCTTC. As protein: CASSQDRVHEQFF.